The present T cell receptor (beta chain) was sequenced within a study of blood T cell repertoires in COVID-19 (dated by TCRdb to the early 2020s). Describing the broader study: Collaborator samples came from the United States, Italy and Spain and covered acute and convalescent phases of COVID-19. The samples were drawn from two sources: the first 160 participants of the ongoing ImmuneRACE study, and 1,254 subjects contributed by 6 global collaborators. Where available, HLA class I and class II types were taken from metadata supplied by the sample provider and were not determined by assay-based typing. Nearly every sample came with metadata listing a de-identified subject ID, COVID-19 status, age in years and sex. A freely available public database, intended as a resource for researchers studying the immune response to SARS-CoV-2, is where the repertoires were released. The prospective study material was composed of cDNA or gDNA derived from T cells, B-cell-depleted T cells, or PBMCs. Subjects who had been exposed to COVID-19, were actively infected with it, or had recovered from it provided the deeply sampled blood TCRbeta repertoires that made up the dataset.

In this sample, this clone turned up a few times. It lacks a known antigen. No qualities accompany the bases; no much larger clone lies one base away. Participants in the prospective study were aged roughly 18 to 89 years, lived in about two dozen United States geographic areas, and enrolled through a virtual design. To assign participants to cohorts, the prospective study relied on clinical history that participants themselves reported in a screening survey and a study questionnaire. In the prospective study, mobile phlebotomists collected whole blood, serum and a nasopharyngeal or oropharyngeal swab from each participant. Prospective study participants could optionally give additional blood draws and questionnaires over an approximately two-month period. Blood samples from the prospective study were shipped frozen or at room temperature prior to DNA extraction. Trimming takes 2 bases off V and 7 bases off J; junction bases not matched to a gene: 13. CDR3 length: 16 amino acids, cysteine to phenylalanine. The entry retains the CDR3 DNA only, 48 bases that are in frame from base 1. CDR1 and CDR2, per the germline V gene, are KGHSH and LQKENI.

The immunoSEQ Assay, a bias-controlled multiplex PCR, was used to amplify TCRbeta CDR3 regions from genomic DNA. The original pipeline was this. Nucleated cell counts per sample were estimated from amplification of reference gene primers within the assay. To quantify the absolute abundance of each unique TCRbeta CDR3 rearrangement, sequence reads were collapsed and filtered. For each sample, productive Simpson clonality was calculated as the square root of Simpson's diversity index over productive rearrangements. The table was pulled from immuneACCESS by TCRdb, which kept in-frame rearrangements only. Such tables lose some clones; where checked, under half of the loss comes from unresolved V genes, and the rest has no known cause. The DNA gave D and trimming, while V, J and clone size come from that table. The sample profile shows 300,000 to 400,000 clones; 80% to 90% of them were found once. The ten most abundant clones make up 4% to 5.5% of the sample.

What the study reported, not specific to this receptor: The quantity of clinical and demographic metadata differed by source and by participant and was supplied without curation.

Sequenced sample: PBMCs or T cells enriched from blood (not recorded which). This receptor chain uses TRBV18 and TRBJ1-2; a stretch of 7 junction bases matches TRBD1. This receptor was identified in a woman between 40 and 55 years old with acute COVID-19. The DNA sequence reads TGTGCCAGCTCACCAAGGCAGGGGGAAGAAAGACTTGGCTACACCTTC. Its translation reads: CASSPRQGEERLGYTF.